What follows are 23 T cell receptor beta chains derived from one specimen sequenced in a study of human T cells and chemical hapten exposure. From the RACE reads, TCRdb called clonotypes with MiXCR, one entry per CDR3 protein. The data show 65,000 or so distinct CDR3 sequences, about 6.5% seen once. Time point indicated: healthy volunteer bleed at 6 weeks. The total RNA was obtained from whole blood that was not fractionated. Input material: whole blood. The receptors were sampled from a female donor in good health. Some clones in this sample may be carry-over from other donors' samples.

This clonotype was counted a few times. The CDR3 DNA sequence: TGTGCCAGCAGTGCGGCCAGGGACTATGGCTACACCTTC. Its translation: CASSAARDYGYTF. The V call is TRBV2, the J call TRBJ1-2, with D perhaps TRBD1 (5 bases). Germline CDR1 SNHLY, CDR2 FYNNEI. Trimming removed 4 bases from V and 3 bases from J, with 9 bases in between. The CDR3 runs to 13 residues.

J is TRBJ2-7 and V is TRBV6-5, with 14 bases matching TRBD2. V was clipped by 6 bases and J by 2 bases; unmatched bases: 6. The length of the CDR3 is 16 residues. The germline V gene encodes CDR1 MNHEY and CDR2 SVGAGI. CDR3 in amino acids: CASSISGLAGAYEQYF. The CDR3 nucleotides are TGTGCCAGCAGCATCTCGGGACTAGCGGGGGCCTACGAGCAGTACTTC.

This clonotype was seen repeatedly, ten times or more. The chain uses TRBV12-3 or TRBV12-4 and TRBJ2-7; D is undetermined. V lost 5 bases and J lost 1, with 6 bases in between. The CDR3 runs 12 residues. In DNA, the CDR3 is TGTGCCAGCAGTCATCTATCCTACGAGCAGTACTTC. It codes for CASSHLSYEQYF.

This clonotype was seen a few times. The CDR3 spells CSATITKLSTDTQYF. CDR3 DNA sequence: TGCAGTGCTACCATTACTAAGCTTAGCACAGATACGCAGTATTTT. The chain combines TRBV20-1 with TRBJ2-3, with D unclear. The CDR3 is 15 residues long. Germline V gene data show CDR1 as DFQATT and CDR2 as SNEGSKA (reference sequence). V lost 4 bases and J lost 0, with 14 bases in between.

This clonotype was observed many times. The V and J genes are TRBV7-2 and TRBJ2-1; D not certain. The V end lost 5 bases, the J end lost 10 bases, and 12 bases lay between the germline ends. This CDR3 region has 12 residues. Per germline, CDR1 SGHTA and CDR2 FQGNSA. The CDR3 region has the DNA TGTGCCAGCAGCCCAGAAACAGTGGAGCAGTTCTTC. Translating gives CASSPETVEQFF.

This clonotype showed up many times. The V and J genes are TRBV15 and TRBJ1-1; D is unresolved. Trimming stripped 0 bases from V and 10 bases from J, with 12 bases between. The CDR3 runs 13 residues. The germline gives CDR1 LNHNV, CDR2 YYDKDF (reference sequence). This CDR3 reads CATSRDRRWGAFF. CDR3 sequence (DNA): TGTGCCACCAGCAGAGACCGGAGATGGGGAGCTTTCTTT. The full variable domain, rest sourced from reference TRBV15 and TRBJ1-1, is DAMVIQNPRYQVTQFGKPVTLSCSQTLNHNVMYWYQQKSSQAPKLLFHYYDKDFNNEADTPDNFQSRRPNTSFCFLDIRSPGLGDTAMYLCATSRDRRWGAFFGQGTRLTVV.

This clonotype has a handful of counts. The J gene is TRBJ2-1, the V gene TRBV25-1; 10 bases match TRBD2. V lost 0 bases to trimming and J lost 9 bases; unmatched junction nucleotides: 5. The CDR3 is 15 residues long. Germline V gene data show CDR1 as MGHDK and CDR2 as SYGVNS. The CDR3 sequence is CASSEYLAGEVEQFF. The CDR3 nucleotides read TGTGCCAGCAGTGAATACCTAGCGGGAGAGGTTGAGCAGTTCTTC.

The V call is TRBV20-1, the J call TRBJ2-7, with 8 bases that match TRBD2. The CDR3 extends over 12 amino acids. Trimming removed 6 bases from V and 4 bases from J; junction bases left unmatched: 5. Germline V lookup: CDR1 DFQATT, CDR2 SNEGSKA (reference sequence). CDR3 region: CSAREGGYEQYF. CDR3 bases: TGCAGTGCCCGGGAGGGCGGGTACGAGCAGTACTTC.

For this clonotype: Being one base from a much bigger clone, this may be a read error. This rearrangement joins TRBV7-9 to TRBJ1-2; D remains ambiguous. The V and J ends lost 3 bases and 3 bases respectively, with 17 bases between them. CDR1 is SEHNR, CDR2 FQNEAQ, per germline (reference sequence). The CDR3 length is 16 residues. The CDR3 is CASSLGSVQFHYGYTF. The CDR3 nucleotides read TGTGCCAGCAGCTTGGGGTCTGTCCAGTTCCACTATGGCTACACCTTC. The full variable domain, rest sourced from reference TRBV7-9 and TRBJ1-2, is DTGVSQNPRHKITKRGQNVTFRCDPISEHNRLYWYRQTLGQGPEFLTYFQNEAQLEKSRLLSDRFSAERPKGSFSTLEIQRTEQGDSAMYLCASSLGSVQFHYGYTFGSGTRLTVV.

The chain joins TRBV6-2 or TRBV6-3 to TRBJ2-7, with a tentative D call TRBD2 (5 bases). From germline, CDR1 is MNHEY and CDR2 SVGEGT. The ends were cut back, 6 bases at V and 7 bases at J, with 19 bases in the middle. This CDR3 is 14 amino acids long. The CDR3 bases are TGTGCCAGCAGCCGAGTGGACGCCCGGGGAGAGCAGTACTTC. This gives the protein CASSRVDARGEQYF.

V usage is TRBV28 and J usage is TRBJ2-3; no clear D. The CDR3 contains 13 residues. Germline V gene lookup returns CDR1 MDHEN and CDR2 SYDVKM. Trimming shortened V by 6 bases and J by 6 bases, and 13 bases separated the two germline ends. CDR3 coding DNA: TGTGCCAGCAGCCGCCGGATGGGGGATACGCAGTATTTT. Protein product: CASSRRMGDTQYF.

There are many counts of this clonotype. This rearrangement joins TRBV2 to TRBJ1-1, with unresolved D. Germline CDR1 is SNHLY and CDR2 is FYNNEI. The germline V and J ends were trimmed by 2 bases and 1 base, with 5 bases remaining between them. The CDR3 extends over 13 amino acids. The CDR3 region is CASSERENTEAFF. For the CDR3, the DNA is TGTGCCAGCAGTGAACGGGAGAACACTGAAGCTTTCTTT. The whole variable domain, remainder taken from reference TRBV2 and TRBJ1-1, is EPEVTQTPSHQVTQMGQEVILRCVPISNHLYFYWYRQILGQKVEFLVSFYNNEISEKSEIFDDQFSVERPDGSNFTLKIRSTKLEDSAMYFCASSERENTEAFFGQGTRLTVV.

This clonotype was picked up a small number of times. This chain connects TRBV5-5 to TRBJ2-5; D ambiguous. The CDR3 covers 13 residues. CDR1 is SGHKS, CDR2 YYEKEE, per germline (reference sequence). Trimming took 4 bases from V and 1 from J, leaving 8 bases between them. CDR3 sequence (DNA): TGTGCCAGCAGCCCTTGGACCCAAGAGACCCAGTACTTC. The encoded protein is CASSPWTQETQYF.

This chain joins TRBV19 and TRBJ1-5; 8 bases are shared with TRBD1. The germline V gene encodes CDR1 LNHDA and CDR2 SQIVND (reference sequence). The V segment lost 5 bases and the J segment 6 bases; nucleotides outside the gene matches: 6. This CDR3 has 14 amino acids. The chain's CDR3 is CASSYGQGSQPQHF. The CDR3 bases are TGTGCCAGTAGTTACGGACAGGGAAGTCAGCCCCAGCATTTT. The full variable domain, with the rest looked up from reference TRBV19 and TRBJ1-5, is DGGITQSPKYLFRKEGQNVTLSCEQNLNHDAMYWYRQDPGQGLRLIYYSQIVNDFQKGDIAEGYSVSREKKESFPLTVTSAQKNPTAFYLCASSYGQGSQPQHFGDGTRLSIL.

Only a few counts were recorded for this clonotype. The chain links TRBV6-5 to TRBJ1-1; perhaps TRBD1 as D (6 bases). V was trimmed by 6 bases and J by 4 bases, leaving 15 bases between them. There are 14 residues in the CDR3. From germline, CDR1 is MNHEY and CDR2 SVGAGI. The CDR3 DNA is TGTGCCAGCAGAAAACCAGGGGCGGGCACTGAAGCTTTCTTT. This codes for CASRKPGAGTEAFF.

The chain has TRBV10-3 and TRBJ2-7; D is unclear. The CDR3 is 12 amino acids. Trimming took 2 bases from V and 3 from J, leaving 5 bases between them. Germline assignment: CDR1 ENHRY and CDR2 SYGVKD. CDR3 in DNA: TGTGCCATCAGTGAGACCTACTACGAGCAGTACTTC. The encoded protein is CAISETYYEQYF.

At least ten counts were recorded for this clonotype. The V call is TRBV7-2, the J call TRBJ2-3; 13 bases are shared with TRBD2. The CDR3 consists of 18 residues. J gave up 0 bases and V 5 bases, and 8 bases lay outside the gene matches. Germline V gene data show CDR1 as SGHTA and CDR2 as FQGNSA. DNA for the CDR3: TGTGCCAGCAGCCGGCGGGGACTAGCGGGATGGAGCACAGATACGCAGTATTTT. Protein product: CASSRRGLAGWSTDTQYF.

The table lists this clonotype with a few counts. The chain has TRBV12-3 or TRBV12-4 and TRBJ2-6, with D perhaps TRBD1 (5 bases). There are 14 residues in the CDR3. V was trimmed by 6 bases and J by 1 base, leaving 7 bases between them. DNA of the CDR3: TGTGCCAGCAGACAGGTTTCTGGGGCCAACGTCCTGACTTTC. This encodes CASRQVSGANVLTF.

This clonotype has only a few counts. V usage is TRBV12-3 or TRBV12-4 and J usage is TRBJ1-6, with D uncertain. CDR3 length equals 16 residues. The ends were cut back, 5 bases at V and 5 bases at J, with 16 bases in the middle. CDR3 amino acids: CASSPTGSPNNSPLHF. In DNA form, the CDR3 reads TGTGCCAGCAGTCCCACTGGGTCGCCAAATAATTCACCCCTCCACTTT.

In its sample, this clonotype was seen many times. The rearrangement joins TRBV6-1 to TRBJ2-7, with D unresolved. This CDR3 spans 15 amino acids. The V end lost 3 bases, the J end lost 6 bases, and 18 bases lay between the germline ends. Germline lookup yields CDR1 MNHNS and CDR2 SASEGT. As DNA, the CDR3 is TGTGCCAGCAGTGAGGTCGAGGAAGGCGGAGTCGAGCAGTACTTC. It is translated as CASSEVEEGGVEQYF.

This clonotype was seen at least ten times. The chain is built from TRBV6-5 and TRBJ2-3; 14 positions agree with TRBD2. The CDR3 runs 15 residues. The trim removed 6 bases at V and 5 bases at J, leaving 4 bases unmatched. CDR1 MNHEY and CDR2 SVGAGI come from the germline V gene. CDR3 sequence (DNA): TGTGCCAGCAGATCGGGACTAGCGGGAGTAGATACGCAGTATTTT. It encodes CASRSGLAGVDTQYF.

In its sample, this clonotype was seen a few times. J is TRBJ2-1 and V is TRBV2; D ambiguous. CDR1 is SNHLY, CDR2 FYNNEI, per germline. V lost 4 bases and J lost 9, with 7 bases in between. The CDR3 loop spans 11 amino acids. In nucleotides, the CDR3 is TGTGCCAGCAGTGCTAGTATTGAGCAGTTCTTC. This encodes CASSASIEQFF.

J is TRBJ2-7 and V is TRBV4-3, with 7 bases identical to TRBD2. The CDR3 totals 14 residues. Germline V lookup: CDR1 LGHNA, CDR2 YSLEER. The V segment lost 0 bases and the J segment 2 bases; nucleotides outside the gene matches: 1. This CDR3 is CASSQERGTYEQYF. The CDR3 DNA is TGCGCCAGCAGCCAAGAGCGGGGGACCTACGAGCAGTACTTC.